This T cell receptor beta chain emerged from a study of post-analysis software for immune sequencing data. Study overall: Relapsing-remitting, secondary progressive and progressive-relapsing forms made up the multiple sclerosis disease courses.

Libraries were made from TCR beta cDNA, and they carried unique molecular identifiers. There were roughly 0.95 to 11 million T cells, and approximately 500,000 cDNA molecules came from them. TCRdb passed the PCR reads through MiXCR, listing each CDR3 protein once. The sample consists of around 200,000 distinct CDR3 sequences, around 29% of them appearing once. Whole-study results and caveats: Controls had lower frequencies than patients of a few TRBV segments, which included TRBV5-6, TRBV5-1 and TRBV20-1. Significantly lower normalized Chao1 diversity was found in patients with multiple sclerosis relative to controls. Strong co-clustering by F measure linked samples that shared a preparation batch.

About this clonotype: Its antigen is currently unknown.

The junction had 2 bases not matched to a gene; V was cut back by 5 bases and J by 1 base. CDR1 and CDR2 (germline): ENHRY, SYGVKD. There are 14 residues in the CDR3. This receptor was identified in a girl aged 2-17 years with multiple sclerosis. What was sequenced was blood. The chain employs TRBV10-3 and TRBJ1-5; TRBD1 aligns across 7 bases. CDR3 sequence (DNA): TGTGCCATCAGTTTGGACAGGAGCAATCAGCCCCAGCATTTT. Amino acid sequence: CAISLDRSNQPQHF.